The rows below give T cell receptor beta chains drawn from one sample of a study of blood T cell repertoires in COVID-19. Produced via immunoSEQ multiplex PCR; TCRdb's table is partial and in-frame only. The table records about 300,000 clones, approximately 89% of them present only once. The sequencing input was peripheral blood. The receptors were sampled from a woman in her thirties who had recovered from COVID-19. The CDR3 runs from the conserved cysteine through the conserved F or W. The D gene is left open where the match is weak.

v_call	j_call	d_call	cdr3_aa	cdr3_nt
TRBV7-8	TRBJ2-7	TRBD1	CASSPLRDRATDF	TGTGCCAGCAGCCCCCTCCGGGACAGGGCCACTGACTTC
TRBV19	TRBJ2-7	TRBD2	CASAPLAGISYEQYF	TGTGCCAGCGCACCGCTAGCGGGGATTTCCTACGAGCAGTACTTC
TRBV5-4	TRBJ1-4	NA	CASSLGGATNEKLFF	TGTGCCAGCAGCTTGGGCGGGGCAACTAATGAAAAACTGTTTTTT
TRBV27	TRBJ1-5	NA	CASGERISNQPQHF	TGTGCCAGCGGAGAGAGGATTAGCAATCAGCCCCAGCATTTT
TRBV3-1/TRBV3-2	TRBJ2-7	NA	CASSNSLEGGEQYF	TGTGCCAGCAGCAATTCCCTTGAGGGAGGAGAGCAGTACTTC
TRBV9	TRBJ1-2	NA	CASTHPGGVRGYTF	TGTGCCAGCACTCATCCCGGGGGGGTCCGCGGCTACACCTTC
TRBV2	TRBJ2-7	TRBD2	CASSRVTGLAAPDEQYF	TGTGCCAGCAGTCGTGTAACCGGACTAGCGGCGCCTGACGAGCAGTACTTC
TRBV7-2	TRBJ2-3	NA	CASSLGGGGGTQYF	TGTGCCAGCAGCTTAGGGGGAGGGGGAGGTACGCAGTATTTT
TRBV15	TRBJ2-5	NA	CATSRGGGGETQYF	TGTGCCACCAGCAGAGGCGGCGGAGGAGAGACCCAGTACTTC
TRBV27	TRBJ2-3	NA	CASSSRPQNTDTQYF	TGTGCCAGCAGTTCGCGGCCCCAGAACACAGATACGCAGTATTTT
TRBV11-3	TRBJ2-1	TRBD1	CASSPELGGRAEQFF	TGTGCCAGCAGCCCAGAGTTAGGGGGCCGGGCTGAGCAGTTCTTC
TRBV16	TRBJ2-5	TRBD2	CASSQSAGEETQYF	TGTGCCAGCAGCCAATCGGCGGGAGAAGAGACCCAGTACTTC
TRBV19	TRBJ1-2	NA	CASGVPGDRLNYGYTF	TGTGCCAGTGGGGTACCCGGAGACAGGCTCAACTATGGCTACACCTTC
TRBV6-5	TRBJ2-1	NA	CASTDLVRPGEQFF	TGTGCCAGCACCGACTTGGTACGGCCCGGTGAGCAGTTCTTC
TRBV3-1/TRBV3-2	TRBJ1-5	NA	CASSQNDRTAKGYSNQPQHF	TGTGCCAGCAGCCAGAATGATCGGACAGCCAAAGGATATAGCAATCAGCCCCAGCATTTT
TRBV12-3/TRBV12-4	TRBJ2-1	TRBD1	CASSPLIGTGEFF	TGTGCCAGCAGCCCATTAATTGGTACAGGGGAGTTCTTC
TRBV7-2	TRBJ1-2	NA	CASSLGPDGGYGYTF	TGTGCCAGCAGCTTGGGGCCAGACGGTGGCTATGGCTACACCTTC
TRBV7-3	TRBJ2-2	NA	CASSLTSGAINTGELFF	TGTGCCAGCAGCTTAACATCAGGGGCTATCAACACCGGGGAGCTGTTTTTT
TRBV18	TRBJ2-5	TRBD2	CASSPELALLGETQYF	TGTGCCAGCTCACCTGAACTAGCGTTATTGGGAGAGACCCAGTACTTC
TRBV10-3	TRBJ1-5	TRBD1	CAITRDRNQPQHF	TGTGCCATCACCCGGGACAGAAATCAGCCCCAGCATTTT
TRBV27	TRBJ2-1	NA	CASREASNEQFF	TGTGCCAGCAGAGAGGCCTCCAATGAGCAGTTCTTC
TRBV5-8	TRBJ1-2	TRBD1	CASRDSGTGGVVWYGYTF	TGTGCCAGCAGGGACTCCGGGACAGGGGGCGTAGTTTGGTATGGCTACACCTTC
TRBV19	TRBJ2-1	TRBD2	CASSPTMRLAGRNEQFF	TGTGCCAGTAGTCCAACGATGCGACTAGCGGGGCGAAATGAGCAGTTCTTC
TRBV27	TRBJ1-2	NA	CASSPAGSNYGYTF	TGTGCCAGCAGTCCGGCGGGATCTAACTATGGCTACACCTTC
TRBV6-5	TRBJ1-1	NA	CASSYSRNPQNTEAFF	TGTGCCAGCAGTTACTCGAGAAACCCCCAGAACACTGAAGCTTTCTTT
TRBV7-3	TRBJ2-5	TRBD2	CASSRVAGRETQYF	TGTGCCAGCAGCCGGGTAGCGGGGCGGGAGACCCAGTACTTC
TRBV11-2	TRBJ1-2	TRBD1	CASSFTGGDGYTF	TGTGCCAGCAGCTTCACAGGGGGCGATGGCTACACCTTC
TRBV11-3	TRBJ1-1	NA	CASTEGPGSTEAFF	TGTGCCAGCACCGAAGGTCCGGGGAGCACTGAAGCTTTCTTT
TRBV18	TRBJ2-1	TRBD2	CASSPNSGGAFEQFF	TGTGCCAGCTCACCGAATAGCGGGGGGGCCTTTGAGCAGTTCTTC